This entry is about one T cell receptor (beta chain). What it binds is unknown. Per germline, CDR1 DFQATT and CDR2 SNEGSKA (reference sequence). The length of the CDR3 is 13 residues. Blood was drawn once per donor, and each sample measured approximately 2.5 ml. The sample belongs to a study of monozygotic twins with inflammatory bowel disease. Findings and caveats of the study: Healthy co-twins exceeded IBD patients in TCRbeta diversity as measured by inverse Simpson. Immunosuppressive treatments were not uniform, and this may have added variability to patient repertoires.

TCRdb re-called the 5' RACE reads and gives one entry per CDR3 protein, without DNA. The sample includes over 110,000 distinct CDR3 sequences. The specimen was blood. This clonotype was obtained from a human donor with ulcerative colitis or Crohn's disease, or a healthy co-twin of an affected twin (not recorded which). V and J are TRBV20-1 and TRBJ1-5; TCRdb designates TRBD1, a call that cannot be tested without DNA. CDR3 sequence: CSAGQGHNQPQHF.